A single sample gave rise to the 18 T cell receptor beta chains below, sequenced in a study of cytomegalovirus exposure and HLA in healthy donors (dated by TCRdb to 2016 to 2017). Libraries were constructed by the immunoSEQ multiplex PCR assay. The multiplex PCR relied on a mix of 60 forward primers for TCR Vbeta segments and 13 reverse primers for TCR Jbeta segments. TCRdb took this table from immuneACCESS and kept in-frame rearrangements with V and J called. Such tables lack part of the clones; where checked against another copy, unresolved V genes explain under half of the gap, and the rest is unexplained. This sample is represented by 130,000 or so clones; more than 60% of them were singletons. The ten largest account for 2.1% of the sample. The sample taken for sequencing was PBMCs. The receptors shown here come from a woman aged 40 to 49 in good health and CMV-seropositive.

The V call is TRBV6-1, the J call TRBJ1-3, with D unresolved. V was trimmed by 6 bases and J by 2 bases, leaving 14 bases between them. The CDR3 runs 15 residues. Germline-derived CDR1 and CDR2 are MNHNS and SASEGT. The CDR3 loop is CASRRSAETGNTIYF. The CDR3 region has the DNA TGTGCCAGCAGACGATCCGCAGAAACTGGAAACACCATATATTTT.

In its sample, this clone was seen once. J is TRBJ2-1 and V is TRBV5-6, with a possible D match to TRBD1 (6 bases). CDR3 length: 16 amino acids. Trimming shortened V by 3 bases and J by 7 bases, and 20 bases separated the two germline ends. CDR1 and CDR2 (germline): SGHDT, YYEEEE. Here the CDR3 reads CASSSRTEGPGNEQFF. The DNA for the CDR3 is TGTGCCAGCAGCTCCCGGACAGAGGGTCCAGGAAATGAGCAGTTCTTC.

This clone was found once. The DNA of the CDR3 is TGCGCCAGCAGCTTGTCAGCGGGGGGCCGTAGCAATGAGCAGTTCTTC. Translated, it gives CASSLSAGGRSNEQFF. The genes are TRBV5-1 and TRBJ2-1; 9 bases match TRBD2. Per the germline V gene, CDR1 is SGHRS and CDR2 is YFSETQ. The V and J ends lost 1 base and 6 bases, in that order; junction bases with no gene match: 8. This CDR3 has 16 residues.

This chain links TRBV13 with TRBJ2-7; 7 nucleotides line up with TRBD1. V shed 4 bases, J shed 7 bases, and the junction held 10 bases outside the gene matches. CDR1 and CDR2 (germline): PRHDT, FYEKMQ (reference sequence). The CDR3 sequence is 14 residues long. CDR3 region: CASSSDRVEREQYF. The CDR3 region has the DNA TGTGCCAGCAGCTCTGACAGGGTTGAGCGGGAGCAGTACTTC.

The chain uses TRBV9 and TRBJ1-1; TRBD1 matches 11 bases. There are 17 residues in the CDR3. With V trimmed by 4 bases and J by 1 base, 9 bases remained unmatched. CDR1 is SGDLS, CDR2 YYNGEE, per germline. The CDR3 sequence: CASSFSPGQGGNTEAFF. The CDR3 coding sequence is TGTGCCAGCAGCTTTTCTCCGGGACAGGGGGGGAACACTGAAGCTTTCTTT.

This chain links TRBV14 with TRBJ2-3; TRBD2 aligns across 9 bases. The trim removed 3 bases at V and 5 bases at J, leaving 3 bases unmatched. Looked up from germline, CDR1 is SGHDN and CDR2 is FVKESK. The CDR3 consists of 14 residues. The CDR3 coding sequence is TGTGCCAGCAGCCATAGCGGGGGAGGAGATACGCAGTATTTT. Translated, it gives CASSHSGGGDTQYF.

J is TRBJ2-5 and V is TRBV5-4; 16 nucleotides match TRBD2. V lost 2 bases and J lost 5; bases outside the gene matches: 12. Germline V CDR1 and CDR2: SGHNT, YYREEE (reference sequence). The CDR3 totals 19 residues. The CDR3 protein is CASSFAGTSGRAGAETQYF. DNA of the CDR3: TGTGCCAGCAGCTTTGCCGGGACTAGCGGGAGGGCCGGGGCGGAGACCCAGTACTTC.

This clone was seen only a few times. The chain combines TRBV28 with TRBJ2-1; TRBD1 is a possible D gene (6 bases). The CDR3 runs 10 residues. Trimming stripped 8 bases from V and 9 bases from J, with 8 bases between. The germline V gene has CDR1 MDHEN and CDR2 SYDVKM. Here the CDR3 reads CASEGGEQFF. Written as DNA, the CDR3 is TGTGCCAGCGAAGGGGGTGAGCAGTTCTTC.

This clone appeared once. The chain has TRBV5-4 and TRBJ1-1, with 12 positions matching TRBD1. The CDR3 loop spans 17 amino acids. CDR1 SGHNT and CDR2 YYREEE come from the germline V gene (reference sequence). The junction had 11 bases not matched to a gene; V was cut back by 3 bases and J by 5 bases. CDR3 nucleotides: TGTGCCAGCAGCTCTGGTGGGACAGGGGGCCAGTCTACTGAAGCTTTCTTT. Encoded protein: CASSSGGTGGQSTEAFF.

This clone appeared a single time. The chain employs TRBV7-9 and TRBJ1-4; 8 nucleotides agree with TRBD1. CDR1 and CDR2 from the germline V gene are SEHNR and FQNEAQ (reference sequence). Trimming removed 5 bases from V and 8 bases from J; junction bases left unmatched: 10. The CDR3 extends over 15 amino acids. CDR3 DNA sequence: TGTGCCAGCAGCGGGGGACAGGTAGAGGGCGAAAAACTGTTTTTT. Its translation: CASSGGQVEGEKLFF.

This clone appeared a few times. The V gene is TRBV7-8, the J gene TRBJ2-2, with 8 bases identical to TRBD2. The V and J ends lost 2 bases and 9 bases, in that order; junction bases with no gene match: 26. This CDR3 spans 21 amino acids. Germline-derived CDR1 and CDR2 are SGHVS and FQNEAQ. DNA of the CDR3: TGTGCCAGCAGCTTACTTATCCCGACGGGGGTTAGCGGGACCAAGGGCAGGGAGCTGTTTTTT. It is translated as CASSLLIPTGVSGTKGRELFF. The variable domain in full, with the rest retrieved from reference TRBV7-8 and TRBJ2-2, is GAGVSQSPRYKVAKRGQDVALRCDPISGHVSLFWYQQALGQGPEFLTYFQNEAQLDKSGLPSDRFFAERPEGSVSTLKIQRTQQEDSAVYLCASSLLIPTGVSGTKGRELFFGEGSRLTVL.

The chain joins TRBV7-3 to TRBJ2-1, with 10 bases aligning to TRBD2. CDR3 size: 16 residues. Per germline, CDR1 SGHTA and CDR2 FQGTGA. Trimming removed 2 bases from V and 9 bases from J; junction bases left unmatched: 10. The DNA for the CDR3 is TGTGCCAGCAGCTTAGTTGAAGCGGGGGGGCGTGGTGAGCAGTTCTTC. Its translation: CASSLVEAGGRGEQFF.

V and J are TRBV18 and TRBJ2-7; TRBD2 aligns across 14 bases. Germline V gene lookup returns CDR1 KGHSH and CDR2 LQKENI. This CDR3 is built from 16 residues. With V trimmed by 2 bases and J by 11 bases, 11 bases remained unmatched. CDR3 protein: CASSPSNGLAGGTEYF. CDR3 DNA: TGTGCCAGCTCACCATCGAACGGACTAGCGGGGGGAACGGAGTACTTC.

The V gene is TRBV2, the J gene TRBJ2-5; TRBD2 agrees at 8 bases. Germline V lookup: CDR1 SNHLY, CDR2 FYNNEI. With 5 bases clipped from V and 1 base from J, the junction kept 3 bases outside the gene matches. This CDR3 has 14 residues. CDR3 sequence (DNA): TGTGCCAGCAGTCCGGGACTAGGCCAAGAGACCCAGTACTTC. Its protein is CASSPGLGQETQYF.

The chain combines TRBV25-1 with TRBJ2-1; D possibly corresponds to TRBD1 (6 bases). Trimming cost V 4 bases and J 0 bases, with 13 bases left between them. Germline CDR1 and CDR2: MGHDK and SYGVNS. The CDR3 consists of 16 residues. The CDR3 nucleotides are TGTGCCAGCAGTGCGACTGGACAGAGCTCCTACAATGAGCAGTTCTTC. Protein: CASSATGQSSYNEQFF. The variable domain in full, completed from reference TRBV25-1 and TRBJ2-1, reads EADIYQTPRYLVIGTGKKITLECSQTMGHDKMYWYQQDPGMELHLIHYSYGVNSTEKGDLSSESTVSRIRTEHFPLTLESARPSHTSQYLCASSATGQSSYNEQFFGPGTRLTVL.

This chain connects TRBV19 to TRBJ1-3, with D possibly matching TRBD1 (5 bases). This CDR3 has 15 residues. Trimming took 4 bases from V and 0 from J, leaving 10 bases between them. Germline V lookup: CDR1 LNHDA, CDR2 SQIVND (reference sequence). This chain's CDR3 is CASSRRTNSGNTIYF. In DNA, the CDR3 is TGTGCCAGTAGTAGAAGGACAAACTCTGGAAACACCATATATTTT.

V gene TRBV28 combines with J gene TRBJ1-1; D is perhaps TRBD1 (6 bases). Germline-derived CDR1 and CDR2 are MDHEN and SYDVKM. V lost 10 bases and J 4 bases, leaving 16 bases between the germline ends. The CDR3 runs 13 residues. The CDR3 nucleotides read TGTGCCACCCACGGGGGGGCTGCCACTGAAGCTTTCTTT. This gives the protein CATHGGAATEAFF.

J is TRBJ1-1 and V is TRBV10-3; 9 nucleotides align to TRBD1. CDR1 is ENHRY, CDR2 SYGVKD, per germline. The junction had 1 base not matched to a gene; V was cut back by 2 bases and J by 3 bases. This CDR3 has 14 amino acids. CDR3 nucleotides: TGTGCCATCAGTGAGGACAGGGGGGACACTGAAGCTTTCTTT. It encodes CAISEDRGDTEAFF.